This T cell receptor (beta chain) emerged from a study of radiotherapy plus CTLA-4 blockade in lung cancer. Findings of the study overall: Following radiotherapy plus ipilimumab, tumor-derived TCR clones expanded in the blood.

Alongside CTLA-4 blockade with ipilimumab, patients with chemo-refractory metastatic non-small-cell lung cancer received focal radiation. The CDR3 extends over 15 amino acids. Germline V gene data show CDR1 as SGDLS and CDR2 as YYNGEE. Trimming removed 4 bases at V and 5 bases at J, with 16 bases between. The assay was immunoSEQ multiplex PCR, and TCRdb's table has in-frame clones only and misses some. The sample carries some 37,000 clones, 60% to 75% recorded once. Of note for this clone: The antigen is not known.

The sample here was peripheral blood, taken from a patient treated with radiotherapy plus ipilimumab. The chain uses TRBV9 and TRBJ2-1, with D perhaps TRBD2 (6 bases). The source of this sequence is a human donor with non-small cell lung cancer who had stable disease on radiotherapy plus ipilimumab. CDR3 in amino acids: CASSPRDGLHNEQFF. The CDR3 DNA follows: TGTGCCAGCAGCCCCCGGGACGGACTACACAATGAGCAGTTCTTC.